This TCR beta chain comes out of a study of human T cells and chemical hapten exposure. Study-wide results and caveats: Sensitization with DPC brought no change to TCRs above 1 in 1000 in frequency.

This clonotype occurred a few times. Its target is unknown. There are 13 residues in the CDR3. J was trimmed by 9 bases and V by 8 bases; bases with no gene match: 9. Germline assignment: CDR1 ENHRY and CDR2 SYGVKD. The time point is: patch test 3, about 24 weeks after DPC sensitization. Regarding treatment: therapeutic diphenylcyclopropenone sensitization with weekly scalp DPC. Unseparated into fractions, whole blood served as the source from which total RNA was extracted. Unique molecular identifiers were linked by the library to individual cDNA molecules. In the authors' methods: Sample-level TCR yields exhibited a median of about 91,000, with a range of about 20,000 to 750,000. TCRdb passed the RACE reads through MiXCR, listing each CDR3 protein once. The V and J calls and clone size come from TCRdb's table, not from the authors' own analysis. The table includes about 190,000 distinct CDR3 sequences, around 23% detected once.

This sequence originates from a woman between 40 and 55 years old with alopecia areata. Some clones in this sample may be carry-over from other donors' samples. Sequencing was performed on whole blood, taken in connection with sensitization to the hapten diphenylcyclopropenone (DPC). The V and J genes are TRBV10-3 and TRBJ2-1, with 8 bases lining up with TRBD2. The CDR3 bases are TGTGCCATCCGGGGGGGGGACGACGGTGAGCAGTTCTTC. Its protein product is CAIRGGDDGEQFF.